This T cell receptor (beta chain) was sequenced for a study of T-cell memory formation after mild COVID-19. Whole-study findings and limits: Specificity for SARS-CoV-2 was not confirmed among the second-wave clones peaking on day 37.

Of note for this clonotype: Its antigen is not known.

5'RACE with constant-segment primers yielded barcoded, UMI-tagged TCR alpha and TCR beta cDNA libraries. One entry per CDR3 protein results from TCRdb running MiXCR on the 5' RACE reads. The sample contains a few hundred thousand distinct CDR3 sequences, 15% to 20% of which appear only once. The ends were cut back, 5 bases at V and 4 bases at J, with 9 bases in the middle. Germline V gene data show CDR1 as SEHNR and CDR2 as FQNEAQ (reference sequence). The CDR3 covers 13 residues. The receptor's source is a young man who had mild COVID-19 (a few samples of this study predate the infection). Cell type and time point are not known. Sequencing was done on a sample of PBMCs or a T cell subset sorted from them (not recorded which). The chain couples TRBV7-9 to TRBJ1-5; no clear D gene. Written as DNA, the CDR3 is TGTGCCAGCAGCCCCACCCAGAATCAGCCCCAGCATTTT. It translates to CASSPTQNQPQHF.